Each of the 10 T cell receptor beta chains below was sequenced from the same sample in a study of T cell changes during pregnancy in multiple sclerosis. Method: immunoSEQ multiplex PCR; TCRdb's copy keeps in-frame clones and lacks some. Among fewer than 85,000 clones listed, approximately 89% were seen once. Sequences were derived from peripheral blood, sampled before pregnancy. These receptors all stem from a female donor with multiple sclerosis, enrolled in a pregnancy study.

This chain joins TRBV7-2 and TRBJ1-1; possibly TRBD1 for D (6 bases). In germline, CDR1 is SGHTA, CDR2 FQGNSA. The germline V and J ends were trimmed by 1 base and 5 bases, with 8 bases remaining between them. The CDR3 totals 13 residues. Here the CDR3 reads CASSLGGGTEAFF. The CDR3 DNA follows: TGTGCCAGCAGCTTAGGAGGGGGAACTGAAGCTTTCTTT.

This chain connects TRBV30 to TRBJ2-5; the match to TRBD2 covers 9 bases. Germline V CDR1 and CDR2: GTSNPN, SVGIG (reference sequence). Trimming removed 5 bases from V and 5 bases from J; junction bases left unmatched: 15. The CDR3 contains 16 residues. The CDR3 DNA follows: TGTGCCTGGTCGAATGGGGCGGGGGGGCTGTTGGAGACCCAGTACTTC. Amino acids: CAWSNGAGGLLETQYF.

This clone was found once. The chain carries TRBV27 and TRBJ1-5, with 12 bases fitting TRBD1. The length of the CDR3 is 13 residues. CDR1 is MNHEY, CDR2 SMNVEV, per germline (reference sequence). V trimming: 8 bases; J trimming: 9 bases; junction bases outside the gene matches: 5. This CDR3 reads CASAGTGGGPQHF. In DNA form, the CDR3 reads TGTGCCAGCGCCGGGACAGGGGGCGGGCCCCAGCATTTT.

The chain links TRBV2 to TRBJ2-7; the D gene is possibly TRBD2 (5 bases). The CDR3 is 13 residues long. Trimming cost V 6 bases and J 2 bases, with 11 bases left between them. Germline lookup yields CDR1 SNHLY and CDR2 FYNNEI. The chain's CDR3 is CASRRAGPYEQYF. The CDR3, as DNA: TGTGCCAGCAGGAGGGCCGGGCCCTACGAGCAGTACTTC.

This chain links TRBV10-2 with TRBJ1-2; no reliable D call. Germline CDR1 WSHSY, CDR2 SAAADI. With 6 bases removed from V and 2 bases from J, the gap between germline ends came to 10 bases. This CDR3 region has 13 residues. The CDR3 sequence: CASRASANYGYTF. The CDR3 DNA reads TGCGCCAGCAGGGCAAGCGCGAACTATGGCTACACCTTC.

CDR3 in DNA: TGTGCCAGCAGCCCAGCGCGCTCTGGGGCCAACGTCCTGACTTTC. Residues: CASSPARSGANVLTF. The rearrangement joins TRBV7-9 to TRBJ2-6; D not resolved. The CDR3 is 15 amino acids. Per germline, CDR1 SEHNR and CDR2 FQNEAQ (reference sequence). Trimming pared 5 bases from V and 0 bases from J, leaving 8 bases between.

This clone was observed at least ten times. V and J are TRBV6-5 and TRBJ1-5, with 8 bases matching TRBD1. Germline values: CDR1 MNHEY, CDR2 SVGAGI. The junction had 3 bases not matched to a gene; V was cut back by 4 bases and J by 4 bases. The CDR3 loop spans 14 amino acids. CDR3 residues: CASSSDRGNQPQHF. CDR3 sequence (DNA): TGTGCCAGCAGTTCAGACAGGGGTAATCAGCCCCAGCATTTT.

The CDR3 reads CASSFSMNTEAFF. In nucleotides, the CDR3 is TGTGCCAGCAGCTTTAGTATGAACACTGAAGCTTTCTTT. The rearrangement uses TRBV7-3 and TRBJ1-1, with unresolved D. Germline V gene lookup returns CDR1 SGHTA and CDR2 FQGTGA. V was cut by 3 bases and J by 0 bases, with 5 bases left in between. This CDR3 has 13 amino acids.

The chain combines TRBV15 with TRBJ1-6, with D hard to call. The CDR3 length is 17 residues. Trimming took 0 bases from V and 6 from J, leaving 15 bases between them. Germline V CDR1 and CDR2: LNHNV, YYDKDF (reference sequence). CDR3 DNA sequence: TGTGCCACCAGCAGAGATATTTTCGGGGAAGGTAATTCACCCCTCCACTTT. This translates into CATSRDIFGEGNSPLHF.

This clone has only one observation. The V call is TRBV14, the J call TRBJ1-2; D is unresolved. The CDR3 runs to 14 residues. Germline V lookup: CDR1 SGHDN, CDR2 FVKESK. V shed 8 bases and J shed 4 bases, with 17 bases lying between them. The CDR3 DNA follows: TGTGCCAGCTCGAGCGGGCCCCTAGGCTATGGCTACACCTTC. Protein sequence: CASSSGPLGYGYTF.